The present T cell receptor (beta chain) was sequenced within a study of blood T cell repertoires in COVID-19. The wider study: The analysed material was cDNA or gDNA that came from T cells, B-cell-depleted T cells, or PBMCs.

Trimming took 5 bases from V and 3 from J, leaving 11 bases between them. CDR3 length equals 13 residues. The germline V gene encodes CDR1 SGHTA and CDR2 FQGNSA. Clones were read by immunoSEQ multiplex PCR, and TCRdb kept only the in-frame ones, dropping some. The data contain approximately 300,000 clones, about 85% of them singletons. The sequence was obtained from a woman in her forties or fifties who had recovered from COVID-19. This chain joins TRBV7-2 and TRBJ2-7, with D perhaps TRBD1 (6 bases). Source material: peripheral blood. Written as DNA, the CDR3 is TGTGCCAGCAGCATATGGACAGACTACGAGCAGTACTTC. Amino acid sequence: CASSIWTDYEQYF.